Listed below are T cell receptor beta chains from one sample, sequenced in a study of Ad26.COV2.S vaccination and SARS-CoV-2 variants. Produced via immunoSEQ multiplex PCR; TCRdb's table is partial and in-frame only. The data hold about half a million clones, with roughly nine tenths observed a single time. The sample consisted of peripheral blood, taken in a trial of Ad26.COV2.S vaccine versus placebo. These receptors were collected from a person between 18 and 65 years old who received the Ad26.COV2.S COVID-19 vaccine or a placebo. The CDR3 runs from the conserved cysteine through the conserved F or W. Fields, in order: V gene, CDR3 length, J gene, CDR3 protein.

TRBV2	14	TRBJ2-3	CASRVSRVTDTQYF
TRBV15	13	TRBJ1-4	CATSRDVAEKLFF
TRBV10-3	15	TRBJ2-7	CAISLLVGAGYEQYF
TRBV12-5	15	TRBJ1-2	CASEGRAHRIYGYTF
TRBV7-2	15	TRBJ1-6	CASSLVGVGNSPLHF
TRBV6-5	13	TRBJ2-3	CASNRASTDTQYF
TRBV5-1	16	TRBJ2-3	CASSLQGGGSTDTQYF
TRBV5-6	19	TRBJ2-1	CASSWHPRGPESSYNEQFF
TRBV7-3	16	TRBJ2-3	CASSYVLAGGFDTQYF
TRBV5-1	17	TRBJ2-1	CASSRRSGRASYNEQFF
TRBV10-3	17	TRBJ2-1	CAISDIMTSGGYNEQFF
TRBV19	15	TRBJ2-6	CASTRVVSGANVLTF
TRBV7-3	17	TRBJ2-5	CASSLGLAGALQETQYF
TRBV19	15	TRBJ1-5	CASSTGSYSNQPQHF
TRBV6-5	13	TRBJ1-1	CASSYSMGTEAFF
TRBV11-2	16	TRBJ1-4	CASSRGTGALNEKLFF
TRBV6-5	15	TRBJ2-7	CASRDHGQGQGEQYF
TRBV6-5	15	TRBJ1-2	CASSLIPGTLSGYTF
TRBV3-1/TRBV3-2	13	TRBJ2-5	CASSPRSQKTQYF
TRBV9	17	TRBJ2-7	CASSTGARLAGGFEQYF
TRBV30	12	TRBJ1-1	CAWSPGSTEAFF
TRBV18	16	TRBJ2-2	CASSPRQGASTGELFF
TRBV28	13	TRBJ2-7	CACEEGHSYEQYF
TRBV7-8	15	TRBJ2-1	CASSRGTSGANEQFF
TRBV28	14	TRBJ2-5	CASSDLAGQETQYF
TRBV27	13	TRBJ2-7	CASRTGSAYEQYF
TRBV6-4	16	TRBJ2-3	CASSPSEGGATDTQYF
TRBV5-8	15	TRBJ1-1	CASSLQGAQYTEAFF
TRBV2	14	TRBJ2-2	CATRTGANTGELFF
TRBV4-1	14	TRBJ1-1	CASSQGLGNTEAFF
TRBV19	13	TRBJ1-4	CASSIAQSEKLFF
TRBV19	14	TRBJ2-7	CASSPVAGAYEQYF
TRBV9	16	TRBJ1-4	CASSLGPGQTNEKLFF
TRBV6-5	15	TRBJ1-6	CASSFPGQAQSPLHF
TRBV7-8	11	TRBJ1-3	CATMAGNTIYF
TRBV4-1	16	TRBJ1-1	CASSQDGRAPNTEAFF
TRBV18	13	TRBJ1-2	CASSLGTNYGYTF
TRBV5-1	15	TRBJ2-3	CASSFAGEGTDTQYF
TRBV30	14	TRBJ2-1	CAWSRESSYNEQFF
TRBV19	15	TRBJ2-7	CASSIGAGEYYEQYF
TRBV25-1	14	TRBJ2-2	CASSGQGATGELFF
TRBV6-5	12	TRBJ1-1	CASSYGGTEAFF
TRBV10-2	12	TRBJ2-2	CATIQGAGELFF